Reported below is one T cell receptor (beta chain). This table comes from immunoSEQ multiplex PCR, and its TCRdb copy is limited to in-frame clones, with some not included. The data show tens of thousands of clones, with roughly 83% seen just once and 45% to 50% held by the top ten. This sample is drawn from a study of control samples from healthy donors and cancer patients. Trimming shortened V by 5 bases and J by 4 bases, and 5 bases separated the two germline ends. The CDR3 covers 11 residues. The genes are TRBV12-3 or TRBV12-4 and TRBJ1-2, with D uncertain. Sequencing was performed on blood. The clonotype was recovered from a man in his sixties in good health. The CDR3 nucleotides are TGTGCCAGCAGTCTGGGCTATGGCTACACCTTC. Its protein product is CASSLGYGYTF.